This T cell receptor beta chain was observed in a study of cytomegalovirus exposure and HLA in healthy donors. Whole-study context: Some 200 million T cells yielded more than 90 million unique TCR beta sequences in earlier analysis.

Findings of the study overall: A later analysis reportedly found fewer N-insertions in an Asian-associated ancestry cluster than the approximately 730-donor mean. CMV serostatus was the sole immune exposure information available. What TCR beta sequences reportedly achieved was accurate prediction of HLA-A and HLA-B alleles in most subjects.

This clone has ten or more counts. Its antigen is not known. PCR was performed using 60 Vbeta and 13 Jbeta primers. This table comes from immunoSEQ multiplex PCR, and its TCRdb copy is limited to in-frame clones, with some not included. The repertoire includes roughly 200,000 clones, around 79% of them detected once, and approximately 0.7% sits in the top ten. This clonotype originated in a woman in her thirties or forties in good health and CMV-seronegative. Input material: PBMCs.

This chain's CDR3 is CASSLGNSLTGELFF. Written as DNA, the CDR3 is TGCGCCAGCAGCTTGGGTAACAGCCTCACCGGGGAGCTGTTTTTT. The chain couples TRBV5-1 to TRBJ2-2; no clear D gene. V shed 0 bases and J shed 4 bases, with 10 bases lying between them. This CDR3 spans 15 amino acids. The germline V gene has CDR1 SGHRS and CDR2 YFSETQ.